These 26 T cell receptor beta chains were all obtained from the same sample, sequenced in a study of STAT5B mutations in CD4+ large granular lymphocyte leukemia. Method: immunoSEQ multiplex PCR; TCRdb's copy keeps in-frame clones and lacks some. The table records roughly 48,000 clones, roughly three quarters of them present only once. The sample taken for sequencing was CD4+ T cells from blood buffy coats. Receptor source: a human donor in good health.

The chain combines TRBV19 with TRBJ2-1, with TRBD2 identical over 12 bases. The CDR3 is 15 amino acids. V dropped 5 bases and J dropped 8; count of bases not matched to a gene: 7. Per the germline V gene, CDR1 is LNHDA and CDR2 is SQIVND (reference sequence). The CDR3 loop reads CASSPLAGGRDEQFF. In DNA form, the CDR3 reads TGTGCCAGTAGTCCCCTAGCGGGGGGGCGGGATGAGCAGTTCTTC.

V usage is TRBV10-2 and J usage is TRBJ2-3; D remains unclear. Trimming removed 3 bases at V and 0 bases at J, with 7 bases between. The CDR3 covers 14 residues. The germline CDR1 and CDR2 sequences are WSHSY and SAAADI. This chain's CDR3 is CASSDEASTDTQYF. CDR3 nucleotides: TGCGCCAGCAGTGACGAAGCCAGCACAGATACGCAGTATTTT.

The chain is built from TRBV7-8 and TRBJ1-5, with TRBD1 matching over 7 bases. The junction had 13 bases not matched to a gene; V was cut back by 5 bases and J by 0 bases. Per germline, CDR1 SGHVS and CDR2 FQNEAQ. The CDR3 covers 18 residues. DNA for the CDR3: TGTGCCAGCAGCCCCCGGAGTCAGGGGGGATATAGCAATCAGCCCCAGCATTTT. As protein: CASSPRSQGGYSNQPQHF.

The V and J genes are TRBV9 and TRBJ2-3; TRBD1 or TRBD2 may be the D gene (5 bases each). The length of the CDR3 is 15 residues. With 4 bases removed from V and 2 bases from J, the gap between germline ends came to 14 bases. Per the germline V gene, CDR1 is SGDLS and CDR2 is YYNGEE. CDR3 loop: CASSPRDGYTDTQYF. Here the CDR3 DNA reads TGTGCCAGCAGCCCCCGGGACGGCTACACAGATACGCAGTATTTT.

The V and J genes are TRBV5-1 and TRBJ2-7; the D gene is possibly TRBD1 (5 bases). CDR3 size: 17 residues. With 0 bases removed from V and 2 bases from J, the gap between germline ends came to 18 bases. Germline loops: CDR1 SGHRS, CDR2 YFSETQ. CDR3 amino acids: CASSLVSGFERPYEQYF. DNA for the CDR3: TGCGCCAGCAGCTTGGTGTCAGGGTTTGAAAGACCCTACGAGCAGTACTTC.

This rearrangement joins TRBV7-2 to TRBJ2-1; D is undetermined. From germline, CDR1 is SGHTA and CDR2 FQGNSA. Deletions cut 1 base from V and 2 bases from J, with 6 bases between. There are 14 residues in the CDR3. CDR3 residues: CASSLGSPYNEQFF. The CDR3 nucleotides are TGTGCCAGCAGCTTAGGTAGCCCCTACAATGAGCAGTTCTTC.

The gene calls are TRBV2 and TRBJ1-1; TRBD1 is a possible D gene (6 bases). The CDR3 length is 16 residues. V was pared by 7 bases and J by 4 bases, with 22 bases between. From germline, CDR1 is SNHLY and CDR2 FYNNEI. The CDR3 nucleotides read TGTGCCAGCAATAGGAAGGTTGGGGGCCGCGGCACTGAAGCTTTCTTT. Translating gives CASNRKVGGRGTEAFF.

The chain employs TRBV16 and TRBJ1-3, with D possibly TRBD1 on 5 matching bases. The CDR3 runs 17 residues. Germline CDR1 KGHSY, CDR2 FQNENV. Deletions cut 2 bases from V and 0 bases from J, with 14 bases between. The CDR3: CASSQEAGTFSGNTIYF. CDR3 in DNA: TGTGCCAGCAGCCAAGAGGCTGGGACCTTCTCTGGAAACACCATATATTTT.

With regard to this clone: Other DNA sequences within the sample encode an identical CDR3. The chain carries TRBV7-2 and TRBJ2-5, with D possibly matching TRBD2 (6 bases). V dropped 7 bases and J dropped 7 bases, with 13 bases sitting between them. CDR1 and CDR2 (germline): SGHTA, FQGNSA. The CDR3 length is 12 residues. DNA for the CDR3: TGTGCCAGCACCTTGGAGGGACTGACCCAGTACTTC. This gives the protein CASTLEGLTQYF.

The V call is TRBV5-1, the J call TRBJ2-4, with TRBD1 matching 10 bases. CDR3 size: 14 residues. CDR1 is SGHRS, CDR2 YFSETQ, per germline. V lost 4 bases to trimming and J lost 6 bases; unmatched junction nucleotides: 4. In DNA form, the CDR3 reads TGCGCCAGCAGCACAGACAGGGGGCCAAACATTCAGTACTTC. This encodes CASSTDRGPNIQYF.

The chain has TRBV28 and TRBJ2-7, with TRBD1 identical over 8 bases. The CDR3 runs to 15 residues. From germline, CDR1 is MDHEN and CDR2 SYDVKM. With 7 bases clipped from V and 7 bases from J, the junction kept 15 bases outside the gene matches. CDR3 protein: CASNTLHQGAGEQYV. In nucleotides, the CDR3 is TGTGCCAGCAATACACTTCACCAGGGGGCTGGGGAGCAGTACGTC.

V is TRBV14 and J is TRBJ1-1; D remains ambiguous. V was shortened by 3 bases and J by 1 base, with 6 bases between the two germline ends. Germline V CDR1 and CDR2: SGHDN, FVKESK. The CDR3 runs 13 residues. As DNA, the CDR3 is TGTGCCAGCAGCCAGGGAGGGAACACTGAAGCTTTCTTT. Protein product: CASSQGGNTEAFF.

V is TRBV7-8 and J is TRBJ1-3, with D maybe TRBD1 (6 bases). Germline V gene sequence: CDR1 SGHVS, CDR2 FQNEAQ. V dropped 3 bases and J dropped 2 bases, with 14 bases sitting between them. CDR3 length: 16 residues. The CDR3 reads CASSLAGDPTGNTIYF. For the CDR3, the DNA is TGTGCCAGCAGCTTGGCAGGGGACCCCACTGGAAACACCATATATTTT.

The rearrangement joins TRBV19 to TRBJ1-4; D ambiguous. This CDR3 comprises 16 residues. V shed 1 base and J shed 0 bases, with 9 bases lying between them. Germline CDR1 is LNHDA and CDR2 is SQIVND (reference sequence). CDR3 region: CASSIAGVATNEKLFF. CDR3 bases: TGTGCCAGTAGTATAGCCGGGGTCGCAACTAATGAAAAACTGTTTTTT.

The rearrangement links TRBV6-4 to TRBJ2-7; D might be TRBD1 or TRBD2, each matching 5 bases. The CDR3 runs to 15 residues. V lost 2 bases and J 2 bases, leaving 13 bases between the germline ends. Germline V gene sequence: CDR1 MRHNA, CDR2 SNTAGT. CDR3 loop: CASSDMGRGTYEQYF. The CDR3, as DNA: TGTGCCAGCAGTGACATGGGACGGGGCACCTACGAGCAGTACTTC.

The chain is built from TRBV2 and TRBJ1-6, with 8 bases identical to TRBD1. J gave up 10 bases and V 7 bases, and 6 bases lay outside the gene matches. This CDR3 comprises 13 residues. Germline assignment: CDR1 SNHLY and CDR2 FYNNEI. Here the CDR3 DNA reads TGTGCCAGCAAACAGGGGGAGACCTCACCCCTCCACTTT. As protein: CASKQGETSPLHF.

This chain connects TRBV5-1 to TRBJ2-5, with a tentative D call TRBD1 (6 bases). Germline V gene sequence: CDR1 SGHRS, CDR2 YFSETQ. This CDR3 is 14 amino acids long. V was shortened by 4 bases and J by 1 base, with 11 bases between the two germline ends. The CDR3 bases are TGCGCCAGCAGCACCGGACAGACCCAAGAGACCCAGTACTTC. Translation gives CASSTGQTQETQYF.

The chain recombines TRBV2 with TRBJ1-6; perhaps TRBD1 as D (6 bases). The CDR3 spans 17 residues. With 2 bases removed from V and 5 bases from J, the gap between germline ends came to 16 bases. CDR1 is SNHLY, CDR2 FYNNEI, per germline. The CDR3 region is CASSERGPDRNNSPLHF. The CDR3 nucleotides are TGTGCCAGCAGTGAAAGGGGCCCGGACAGAAATAATTCACCCCTCCACTTT.

In its sample, this clone was seen once. The chain uses TRBV7-2 and TRBJ2-3; 8 positions match TRBD1. The CDR3 sequence is 15 residues long. CDR1 SGHTA and CDR2 FQGNSA come from the germline V gene. Trimming took 5 bases from V and 1 from J; bases not matched to a gene: 5. The CDR3 DNA reads as TGTGCCAGCAGCACAGGGGGGCGCGGCACAGATACGCAGTATTTT. Amino acid sequence: CASSTGGRGTDTQYF. Supplemented by reference TRBV7-2 and TRBJ2-3, the full variable domain reads GAGVSQSPSNKVTEKGKDVELRCDPISGHTALYWYRQSLGQGLEFLIYFQGNSAPDKSGLPSDRFSAERTGGSVSTLTIQRTQQEDSAVYLCASSTGGRGTDTQYFGPGTRLTVL.

In the case of this clone: At the DNA level, this CDR3 is encoded by other sequences in the same sample as well. This chain joins TRBV5-1 and TRBJ2-5; D not resolved. This CDR3 comprises 11 residues. The V gene's germline CDR1 is SGHRS and CDR2 YFSETQ. The germline V and J ends were trimmed by 3 bases and 2 bases, with 2 bases remaining between them. The CDR3 protein is CASSSQETQYF. CDR3 DNA sequence: TGCGCCAGCAGCTCACAAGAGACCCAGTACTTC.

The chain links TRBV5-1 to TRBJ1-4, with TRBD1 as a possible D gene (6 bases). The V gene's germline CDR1 is SGHRS and CDR2 YFSETQ. This CDR3 spans 16 amino acids. Deletions cut 1 base from V and 8 bases from J, with 18 bases between. Written as DNA, the CDR3 is TGCGCCAGCAGCTTGAACGTCCACGCCCAGGGGGAAAAACTGTTTTTT. It encodes CASSLNVHAQGEKLFF.

The chain links TRBV13 to TRBJ2-7, with D possibly being TRBD2 (6 bases). The ends were cut back, 0 bases at V and 3 bases at J, with 12 bases in the middle. The CDR3 extends over 15 amino acids. Germline V CDR1 and CDR2: PRHDT, FYEKMQ (reference sequence). CDR3 amino acids: CASSLGRTINYEQYF. The CDR3 DNA follows: TGTGCCAGCAGCTTAGGAAGGACTATCAACTACGAGCAGTACTTC.

This clone was picked up a small number of times. The rearrangement uses TRBV19 and TRBJ1-5; perhaps TRBD1 as D (5 bases). The CDR3 spans 15 residues. CDR1 and CDR2 (germline): LNHDA, SQIVND (reference sequence). Deletions cut 7 bases from V and 4 bases from J, with 17 bases between. CDR3 coding DNA: TGTGCCAGTACCCCTTTGACAGCTTTGAATCAGCCCCAGCATTTT. Protein product: CASTPLTALNQPQHF.

The chain combines TRBV5-1 with TRBJ1-2, with 8 bases identical to TRBD1. Germline V lookup: CDR1 SGHRS, CDR2 YFSETQ. Trimming cost V 0 bases and J 6 bases; bases outside gene matches: 7. There are 15 residues in the CDR3. The CDR3 DNA sequence: TGCGCCAGCAGCTTGGGGGCAGGGGGCGAAGATGGCTACACCTTC. As protein: CASSLGAGGEDGYTF.

The chain couples TRBV7-2 to TRBJ2-3; TRBD2 aligns across 9 bases. After removal of 7 bases from V and 3 bases from J, the junction contained 5 bases not matched to a gene. There are 14 residues in the CDR3. Germline CDR1 SGHTA, CDR2 FQGNSA. CDR3 in amino acids: CASTQTSGTDTQYF. CDR3 DNA sequence: TGTGCCAGCACCCAGACTAGCGGAACAGATACGCAGTATTTT.

The chain employs TRBV6-5 and TRBJ1-3; 9 bases are a match to TRBD1. Losses at the gene ends were 6 bases for V and 4 bases for J; bases not matched to a gene: 1. The length of the CDR3 is 13 residues. Germline lookup yields CDR1 MNHEY and CDR2 SVGAGI. The chain's CDR3 is CASSTGGGNTIYF. The CDR3 DNA sequence: TGTGCCAGCAGCACAGGGGGCGGAAACACCATATATTTT.